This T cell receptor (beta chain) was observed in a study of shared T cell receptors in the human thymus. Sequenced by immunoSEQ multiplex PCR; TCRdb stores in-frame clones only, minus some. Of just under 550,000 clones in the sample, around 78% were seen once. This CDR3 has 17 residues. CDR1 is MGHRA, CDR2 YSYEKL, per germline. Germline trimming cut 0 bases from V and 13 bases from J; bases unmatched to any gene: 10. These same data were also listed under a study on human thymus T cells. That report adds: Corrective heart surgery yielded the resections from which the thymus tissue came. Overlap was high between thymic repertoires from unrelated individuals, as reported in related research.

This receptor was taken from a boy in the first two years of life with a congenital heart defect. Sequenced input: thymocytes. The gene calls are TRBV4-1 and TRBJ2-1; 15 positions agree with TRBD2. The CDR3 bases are TGCGCCAGCAGCCAAGATTGGACTAGCGGGAGGGTAGAAGAACAGTTCTTC. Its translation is CASSQDWTSGRVEEQFF.